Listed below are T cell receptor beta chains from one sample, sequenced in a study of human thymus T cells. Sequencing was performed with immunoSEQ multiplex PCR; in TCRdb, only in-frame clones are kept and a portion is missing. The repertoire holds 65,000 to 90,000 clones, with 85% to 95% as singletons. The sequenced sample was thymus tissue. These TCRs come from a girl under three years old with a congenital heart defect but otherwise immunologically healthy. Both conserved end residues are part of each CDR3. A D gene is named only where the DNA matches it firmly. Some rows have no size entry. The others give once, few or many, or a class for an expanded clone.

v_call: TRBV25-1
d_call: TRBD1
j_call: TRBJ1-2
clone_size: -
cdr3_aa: CASSPGQGRDYYGYTF
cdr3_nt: TGTGCCAGCAGTCCCGGACAGGGGAGAGATTACTATGGCTACACCTTC

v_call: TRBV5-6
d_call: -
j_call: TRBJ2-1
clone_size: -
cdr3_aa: CASSSKIGLNNEQFF
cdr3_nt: TGTGCCAGCAGCTCGAAAATAGGCCTTAACAATGAGCAGTTCTTC

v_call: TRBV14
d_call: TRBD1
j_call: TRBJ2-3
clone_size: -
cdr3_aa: CASSQGGTGPRNVPHTQYF
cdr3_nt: TGTGCCAGCAGCCAAGGGGGGACAGGGCCGCGGAATGTCCCCCATACGCAGTATTTT

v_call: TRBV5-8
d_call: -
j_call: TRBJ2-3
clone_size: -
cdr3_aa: CASIRGDSRPTDTQYF
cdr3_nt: TGTGCCAGCATAAGAGGGGACTCCCGGCCCACAGATACGCAGTATTTT

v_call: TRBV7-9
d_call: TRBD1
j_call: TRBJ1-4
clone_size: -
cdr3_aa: CASSFSGTAEYCNEKLFF
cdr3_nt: TGTGCCAGCAGCTTCTCCGGGACAGCGGAATATTGTAATGAAAAACTGTTTTTT

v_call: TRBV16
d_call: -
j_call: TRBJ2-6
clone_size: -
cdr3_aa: CASSRGDSGANVLTF
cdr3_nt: TGTGCCAGCAGCCGAGGGGACTCTGGGGCCAACGTCCTGACTTTC

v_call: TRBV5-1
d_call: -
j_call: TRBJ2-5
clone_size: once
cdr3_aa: CASWNQETQYF
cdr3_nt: TGCGCCAGCTGGAATCAAGAGACCCAGTACTTC

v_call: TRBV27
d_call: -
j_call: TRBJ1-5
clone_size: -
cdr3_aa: CASSLSARGVSNQPQHF
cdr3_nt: TGTGCCAGCAGTTTATCCGCAAGAGGGGTCAGCAATCAGCCCCAGCATTTT

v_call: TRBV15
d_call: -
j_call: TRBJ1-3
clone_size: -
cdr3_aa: CATGPGGPVGGNTIYF
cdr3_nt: TGTGCCACCGGACCCGGGGGGCCAGTGGGTGGAAACACCATATATTTT

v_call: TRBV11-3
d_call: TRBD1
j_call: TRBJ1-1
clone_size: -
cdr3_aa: CASSTTGSTEAFF
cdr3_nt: TGTGCCAGCAGCACGACAGGGTCCACTGAAGCTTTCTTT

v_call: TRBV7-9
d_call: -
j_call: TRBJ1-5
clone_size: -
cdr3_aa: CASSSDSGSNQPQHF
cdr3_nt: TGTGCCAGCAGCTCAGACTCGGGAAGCAATCAGCCCCAGCATTTT

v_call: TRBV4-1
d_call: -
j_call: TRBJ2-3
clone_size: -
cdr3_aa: CASSQRPSQTSTDTQYF
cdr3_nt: TGCGCCAGCAGCCAAAGGCCCAGCCAGACTAGCACAGATACGCAGTATTTT

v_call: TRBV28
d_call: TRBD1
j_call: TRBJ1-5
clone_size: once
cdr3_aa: CASSDRGSGPQHF
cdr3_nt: TGTGCCAGCAGCGACAGGGGATCGGGGCCCCAGCATTTT

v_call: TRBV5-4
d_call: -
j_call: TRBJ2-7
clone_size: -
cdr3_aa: CASSLWGGGNEQYF
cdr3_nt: TGTGCCAGTAGCTTGTGGGGGGGCGGAAACGAGCAGTACTTC

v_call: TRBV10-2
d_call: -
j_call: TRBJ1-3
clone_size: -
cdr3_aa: CASSGTGSAGNTIYF
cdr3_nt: TGCGCCAGCAGTGGAACAGGTTCGGCTGGAAACACCATATATTTT

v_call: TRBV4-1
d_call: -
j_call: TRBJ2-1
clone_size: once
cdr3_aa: CASSHRPPPLRNEQFF
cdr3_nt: TGCGCCAGCAGCCATCGCCCGCCGCCCCTACGCAATGAGCAGTTCTTC

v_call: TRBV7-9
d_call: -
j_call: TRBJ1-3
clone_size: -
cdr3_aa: CASHHRRLSGNTIYF
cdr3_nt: TGTGCCAGCCACCACAGACGGCTCTCTGGAAACACCATATATTTT

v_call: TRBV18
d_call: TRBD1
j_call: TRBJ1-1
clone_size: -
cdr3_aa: CASSPDRGKTEAFF
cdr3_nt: TGTGCCAGCTCACCAGACAGGGGGAAAACTGAAGCTTTCTTT

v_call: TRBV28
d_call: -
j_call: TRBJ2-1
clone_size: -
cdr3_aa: CASSFLDFPYNEQFF
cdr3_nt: TGTGCCAGCAGTTTCTTGGACTTCCCCTACAATGAGCAGTTCTTC

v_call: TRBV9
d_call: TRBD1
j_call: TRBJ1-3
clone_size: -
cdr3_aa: CASSAHRGNTIYF
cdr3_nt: TGTGCCAGCAGCGCTCACAGGGGTAACACCATATATTTT

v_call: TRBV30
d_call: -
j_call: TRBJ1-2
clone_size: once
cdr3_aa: CAWSDRTAGRGYTF
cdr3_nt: TGTGCCTGGAGTGACCGGACAGCCGGCCGTGGCTACACCTTC

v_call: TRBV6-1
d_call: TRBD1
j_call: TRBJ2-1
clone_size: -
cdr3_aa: CASWGQGGYNEQFF
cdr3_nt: TGTGCCAGCTGGGGACAGGGAGGCTACAATGAGCAGTTCTTC

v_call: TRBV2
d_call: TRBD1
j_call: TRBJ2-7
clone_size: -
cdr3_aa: CASIGRKDRVLSYEQYF
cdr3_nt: TGTGCCAGCATCGGAAGAAAGGACAGGGTTTTGTCCTACGAGCAGTACTTC